The rows below give T cell receptor beta chains drawn from one sample of a study of blood T cell repertoires in COVID-19. The assay was immunoSEQ multiplex PCR, and TCRdb's table has in-frame clones only and misses some. The sample includes approximately 160,000 clones, approximately 80% of them seen just once. Sequencing was performed on peripheral blood. Receptors were obtained from a woman aged 45-65 years in a cohort sampled during active or convalescent COVID-19. Each CDR3 is given with its conserved first and last residue. The order of the fields is clone size, D gene, J gene, V gene, CDR3 DNA, CDR3 protein. D genes are given only for firm matches. Clone sizes are given selectively: once, few, many, or a class where the clone is expanded.

.	TRBD1	TRBJ1-2	TRBV30	TGTGCCTGGAGAGATAACCACGGACAGGGGACGAGCTATGGCTACACCTTC	CAWRDNHGQGTSYGYTF
.	TRBD2	TRBJ2-5	TRBV2	TGTGCCAGCAGGAGGGGAGGGGCTGGCCAAGAGACCCAGTACTTC	CASRRGGAGQETQYF
.	TRBD2	TRBJ2-1	TRBV2	TGTGCCAGCAGTGTTAGCGGGGGCATATACAATGAGCAGTTCTTC	CASSVSGGIYNEQFF
.	TRBD2	TRBJ2-2	TRBV19	TGTGCCAGTAGTGAACACCGGACTAGCGGCGACACCGGGGAGCTGTTTTTT	CASSEHRTSGDTGELFF
.	TRBD1	TRBJ1-5	TRBV7-9	TGTGCCAGCAGTGCCGGGACAGGGAATCAGCCCCAGCATTTT	CASSAGTGNQPQHF
.	TRBD1	TRBJ2-7	TRBV6-2/TRBV6-3	TGTGCCAGCAGATACTGGGACAGGGGGTTCGACGAGCAGTACTTC	CASRYWDRGFDEQYF
.	TRBD1	TRBJ1-5	TRBV5-6	TGTGCCAGCAGCCTACTACAGGGGGATCAGCCCCAGCATTTT	CASSLLQGDQPQHF
.	.	TRBJ1-5	TRBV24-1	TGTGCCACCAGTGATCTGGCTAATCAGCCCCAGCATTTT	CATSDLANQPQHF
.	.	TRBJ2-3	TRBV20-1	TGCAGTGCTAGTCTATACCGTATAGGCGGGGTGGCAGATACGCAGTATTTT	CSASLYRIGGVADTQYF
.	.	TRBJ1-4	TRBV29-1	TGCAGCGTTGATCTGGGGGCAAAACTGTTTTTT	CSVDLGAKLFF
.	.	TRBJ2-2	TRBV9	TGTGCCAGCAGCGTGGTTCCGGGCAGGGGAAACACCGGGGAGCTGTTTTTT	CASSVVPGRGNTGELFF
.	.	TRBJ1-6	TRBV5-1	TGCGCCAGCAGCTCTACTGAGGGCCACTATAATTCACCCCTCCACTTT	CASSSTEGHYNSPLHF
.	.	TRBJ1-4	TRBV20-1	TGCAGTGCCCTGAATGAAAAACTGTTTTTT	CSALNEKLFF
.	.	TRBJ1-4	TRBV6-5	TGTGCCAGCCGGACAGATAAGGAAAAACTGTTTTTT	CASRTDKEKLFF
.	.	TRBJ2-3	TRBV19	TGTGCCAGTAGTCCCCCAGGCACAGATACGCAGTATTTT	CASSPPGTDTQYF
.	TRBD1	TRBJ1-1	TRBV27	TGTGCCAGCAGTTCAGGGACAGCGAGCTCTGGCGAAGCTTTCTTT	CASSSGTASSGEAFF
.	TRBD1	TRBJ2-1	TRBV5-1	TGCGCCAGCAGCCCCGGGGACAGCTCCTACAATGAGCAGTTCTTC	CASSPGDSSYNEQFF
.	.	TRBJ2-5	TRBV11-2	TGTGCCAGCAGCTTCGGACTAAAAGAGACCCAGTACTTC	CASSFGLKETQYF
.	.	TRBJ1-1	TRBV27	TGTGCCAGCAGTTTGTTCAGGGGGAACACTGAAGCTTTCTTT	CASSLFRGNTEAFF
.	.	TRBJ2-1	TRBV4-2	TGTGCCAGCAGCCCATCGACGGCGGGCTCCTACAATGAGCAGTTCTTC	CASSPSTAGSYNEQFF
once	TRBD2	TRBJ2-1	TRBV4-3	TGCGCCAGCAGCCAAGCGAGACTAGCGGGACGCTACAATGAGCAGTTCTTC	CASSQARLAGRYNEQFF
.	TRBD1	TRBJ1-5	TRBV9	TGTGCCAGCAGCTCCTGGGACAGACCCGATCAGCCCCAGCATTTT	CASSSWDRPDQPQHF
once	.	TRBJ1-3	TRBV6-5	TGTGCCAGCAGTTACGGGAGCTCTGGAAACACCATATATTTT	CASSYGSSGNTIYF
.	.	TRBJ1-3	TRBV5-1	TGCGCCAGCAGCCGAACTCAGGGGATCTCTGGAAACACCATATATTTT	CASSRTQGISGNTIYF
.	TRBD2	TRBJ2-5	TRBV5-1	TGCGCCAGCAGCTTGGGAGGACTAGCGGGGGTAAGAGAGACCCAGTACTTC	CASSLGGLAGVRETQYF
.	.	TRBJ1-2	TRBV12-5	TGTGCTAGTGGCCTAGAGTATGGCTACACCTTC	CASGLEYGYTF